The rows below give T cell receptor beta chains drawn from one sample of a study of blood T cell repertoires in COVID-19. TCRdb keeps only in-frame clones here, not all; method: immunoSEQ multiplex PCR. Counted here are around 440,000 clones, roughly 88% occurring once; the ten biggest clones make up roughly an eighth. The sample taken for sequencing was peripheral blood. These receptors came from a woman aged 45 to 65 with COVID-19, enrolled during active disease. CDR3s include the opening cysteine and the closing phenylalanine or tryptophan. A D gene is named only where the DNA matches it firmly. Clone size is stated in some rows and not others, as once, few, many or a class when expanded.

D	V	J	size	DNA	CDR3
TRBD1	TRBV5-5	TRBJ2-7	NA	TGTGCCAGCAGCTCCGTTCCGGGACAGGAGGTATACGAGCAGTACTTC	CASSSVPGQEVYEQYF
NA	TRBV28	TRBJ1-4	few	TGTGCCAGCAGCAATCCAGGGGTTGAAAAACTGTTTTTT	CASSNPGVEKLFF
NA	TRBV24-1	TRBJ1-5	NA	TGTGCCACCAGTGATTCACGGGAATTCCATCAGCCCCAGCATTTT	CATSDSREFHQPQHF
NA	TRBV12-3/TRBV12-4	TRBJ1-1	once	TGTGCCAGCAGTCCCGGGACACTCCTAGAAGCTTTCTTT	CASSPGTLLEAFF
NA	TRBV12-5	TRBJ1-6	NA	TGTGCTAGTGGTTTGGTAATCCAGTCAACCAGCTCCTATAATTCACCCCTCCACTTT	CASGLVIQSTSSYNSPLHF
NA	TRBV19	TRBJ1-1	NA	TGTGCCAGTAGTATTACGGGTACCAGGGTTGGTGGTCGAGCTTTCTTT	CASSITGTRVGGRAFF
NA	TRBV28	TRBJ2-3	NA	TGTGCCAGCAGTTTCGAGGGTCAGGCAACAGATACGCAGTATTTT	CASSFEGQATDTQYF
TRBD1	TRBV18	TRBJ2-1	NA	TGTGCCAGCTCACTTGGGACAGGGGGCTCGAGTGAGCAGTTCTTC	CASSLGTGGSSEQFF
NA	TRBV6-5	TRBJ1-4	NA	TGTGCCAGCAGTTACAAGGGGTCTTGGAGCGAAAAACTGTTTTTT	CASSYKGSWSEKLFF
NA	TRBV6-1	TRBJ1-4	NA	TGTGCCAGCAGTGACTGGGGGGGGCGGACTAATGAAAAACTGTTTTTT	CASSDWGGRTNEKLFF
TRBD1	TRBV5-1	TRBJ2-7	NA	TGCGCCAGCAGCTCGCGCCGGGACAGGGGACCCTACGAGCAGTACTTC	CASSSRRDRGPYEQYF
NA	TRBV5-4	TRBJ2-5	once	TGTGCCAGCAGCTTGGGACCGGGCGGGGGCGAGAGGACCCAGTACTTC	CASSLGPGGGERTQYF
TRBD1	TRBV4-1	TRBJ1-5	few	TGCGCCAGCAGCCAAGGGACAGGAGGGGATCAGCCCCAGCATTTT	CASSQGTGGDQPQHF
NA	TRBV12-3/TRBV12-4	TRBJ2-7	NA	TGTGCCAGCAGACCTACAGGGCCCTACGAGCAGTACTTC	CASRPTGPYEQYF
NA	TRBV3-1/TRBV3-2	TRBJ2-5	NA	TGTGCCAGCAGCCAAGAAATTAGAGTCTGGGCTGGGGAGACCCAGTACTTC	CASSQEIRVWAGETQYF
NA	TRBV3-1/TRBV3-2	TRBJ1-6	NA	TGTGCCAGCAGCCAAGGTATGAATTCACCCCTCCACTTT	CASSQGMNSPLHF
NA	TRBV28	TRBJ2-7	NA	TGTGCCAGCAGCCCGCACAGGGCACAAGGGGAGCAGTACTTC	CASSPHRAQGEQYF
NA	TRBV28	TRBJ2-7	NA	TGTGCCAGCAGTCGGCCGGGACTCGCGGACGAGCAGTACTTC	CASSRPGLADEQYF
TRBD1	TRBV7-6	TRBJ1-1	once	TGTGCCAGCAGCTTAGCGAGACAGGGTCGAACTGAAGCTTTCTTT	CASSLARQGRTEAFF
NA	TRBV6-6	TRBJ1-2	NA	TGTGCCAGCAGTTATTCCGGGTGGAACTATGGCTACACCTTC	CASSYSGWNYGYTF
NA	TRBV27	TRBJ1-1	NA	TGTGCCAGCAGTTTAAGGGGGATGAACACTGAAGCTTTCTTT	CASSLRGMNTEAFF
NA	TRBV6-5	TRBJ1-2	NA	TGTGCCAGCAGTACAGGATCTAGGGACTATGGCTACACCTTC	CASSTGSRDYGYTF
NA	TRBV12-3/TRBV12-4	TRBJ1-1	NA	TGTGCCAGCAGCCAAACACTGAACACTGAAGCTTTCTTT	CASSQTLNTEAFF
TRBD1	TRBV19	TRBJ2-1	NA	TGTGCCAGTAGTACCCGGGACAGGGGGTCTTACAATGAGCAGTTCTTC	CASSTRDRGSYNEQFF
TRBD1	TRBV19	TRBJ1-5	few	TGTGCCAGTAGTTCCACAGGGGACAATCAGCCCCAGCATTTT	CASSSTGDNQPQHF
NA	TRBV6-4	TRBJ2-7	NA	TGTGCCAGCAGTGGACTCCTTTCTGTCCCCTCCTACGAGCAGTACTTC	CASSGLLSVPSYEQYF
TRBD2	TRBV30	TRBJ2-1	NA	TGTGCCTGGAGTGTATCCGGGGGGTCCTACAATGAGCAGTTCTTC	CAWSVSGGSYNEQFF
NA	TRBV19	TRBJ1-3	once	TGTGCCAGTAGTATGCGGCGCGTCTCTGGAAACACCATATATTTT	CASSMRRVSGNTIYF
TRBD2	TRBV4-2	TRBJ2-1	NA	TGTGCCAGCCAAAGCGGGGGGATGAATGAGCAGTTCTTC	CASQSGGMNEQFF
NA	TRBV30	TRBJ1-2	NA	TGTGCCTGGAGGGGTCGGTGGGGCGAAGTCTCCACCTTC	CAWRGRWGEVSTF